This record covers a single TCR beta chain. Its specificity is unknown. Autoimmune disease history or systemic immunosuppression barred patients. The sample is drawn from a study of OX40 agonist ivuxolimab in advanced cancers. Study-level information: Patients treated during dose escalation were battling hepatocellular carcinoma, melanoma, renal cell or head and neck cancer. Study-wide points: The work left the antigen specificity of expanded peripheral T cells undetermined. Clones of CD4+ and CD8+ blood T cells grew by week 6 at doses of 0.1 to 3.0 mg/kg.

TCRdb's table, derived via immunoSEQ multiplex PCR, lists solely in-frame clones and lacks some. The profile shows some 44,000 clones, about 90% of them singletons. This CDR3 spans 16 amino acids. V lost 6 bases, J lost 0 bases, and 2 bases stayed unmatched. Germline loops: CDR1 MDHEN, CDR2 SYDVKM. This receptor was obtained from an adult with an advanced solid tumor such as melanoma, head and neck, liver or kidney cancer. The V call is TRBV28, the J call TRBJ2-1; 13 nucleotides line up with TRBD2. The source material was CD4+ or CD8+ T cells sorted from blood, sampled in a trial of the OX40 agonist ivuxolimab. CDR3 DNA sequence: TGTGCCAGCAGAAGACTAGCGGGAGGCTCCTACAATGAGCAGTTCTTC. This gives the protein CASRRLAGGSYNEQFF.